This paragraph covers one T cell receptor (beta chain) sequence. Its matching antigen is unknown. This record comes from a study of graft-versus-host responses after intestinal transplantation. Study at large: Recipients across the board were started on anti-thymocyte globulin induction, then kept on tacrolimus and steroids for 2 to 4 years.

Whole-study results and caveats: Early post-transplant HvG declines showed an association with peak circulating GvH clone levels. GvH clones appeared in recipient marrow, some first in ileum or blood.

Here immunoSEQ multiplex PCR was the method, and the copy in TCRdb shows in-frame clones only, minus some. The table has tens of thousands of clones, about 91% seen once. CDR1 and CDR2 from the germline V gene are KGHSH and LQKENI. The CDR3 covers 15 residues. Trimming took 6 bases from V and 6 from J, leaving 17 bases between them. J is TRBJ2-2 and V is TRBV18, with D perhaps given as TRBD1 or TRBD2 (5 bases each). The sequence was collected from a human patient who received an intestinal transplant, so some T cells may come from the graft donor. The material sequenced was PBMCs, taken just over 64 days after intestinal transplantation. CDR3 in amino acids: CASSPGTGTPGELFF. The CDR3 nucleotides are TGTGCCAGCTCCCCCGGGACGGGCACCCCCGGGGAGCTGTTTTTT.